The 32 T cell receptor beta chains reported below all come from one sample, sequenced in a study of CD8+ T cells in alopecia areata. Extracted from the samples, RNA was reverse transcribed into cDNA to serve as the sequencing template. Sequencing used immunoSEQ multiplex PCR; TCRdb keeps in-frame clones, though not all of them. The sample includes 160,000 or so clones, around half seen only once; the top ten take roughly a fifth. Sequencing was performed on CD8+ T cells sorted from blood, taken at week 0. All receptors derive from a human donor with alopecia areata.

This chain links TRBV29-1 with TRBJ2-7; 9 bases match TRBD1. The ends lost 6 bases at V and 4 bases at J; junction bases unmatched: 10. This CDR3 is built from 14 residues. From germline, CDR1 is SQVTM and CDR2 ANQGSEA. This CDR3 is CSVVGGQGGYEQYF. The CDR3 region has the DNA TGCAGCGTCGTGGGGGGACAGGGAGGATACGAGCAGTACTTC.

V and J are TRBV5-1 and TRBJ2-7; TRBD1 matches at 9 bases. Germline CDR1 and CDR2: SGHRS and YFSETQ. V shed 0 bases, J shed 7 bases, and the junction held 8 bases outside the gene matches. There are 15 residues in the CDR3. CDR3 loop: CASSLVGTGPGEQYF. The CDR3 DNA is TGCGCCAGCAGCTTGGTTGGGACAGGGCCGGGGGAGCAGTACTTC.

This clone was observed a handful of times. This rearrangement joins TRBV7-8 to TRBJ2-3; a weak D match, TRBD2 (5 bases). V was clipped by 0 bases and J by 0 bases, with 13 bases between them. CDR1 is SGHVS, CDR2 FQNEAQ, per germline. The CDR3 covers 17 residues. DNA for the CDR3: TGTGCCAGCAGCTTAGCGCGGGCAGAATATAGCACAGATACGCAGTATTTT. Protein product: CASSLARAEYSTDTQYF. Looking up the rest from reference TRBV7-8 and TRBJ2-3 gives the full variable domain: GAGVSQSPRYKVAKRGQDVALRCDPISGHVSLFWYQQALGQGPEFLTYFQNEAQLDKSGLPSDRFFAERPEGSVSTLKIQRTQQEDSAVYLCASSLARAEYSTDTQYFGPGTRLTVL.

The chain recombines TRBV29-1 with TRBJ2-3; D ambiguous. V lost 7 bases and J lost 0, with 20 bases in between. Germline-derived CDR1 and CDR2 are SQVTM and ANQGSEA. The CDR3 is made up of 16 amino acids. The CDR3 is CSAIDAEHSSTDTQYF. The CDR3, as DNA: TGCAGCGCAATTGATGCGGAGCACTCGAGCACAGATACGCAGTATTTT.

J is TRBJ2-2 and V is TRBV9; the match to TRBD2 covers 8 bases. The CDR3 runs 16 residues. CDR1 SGDLS and CDR2 YYNGEE come from the germline V gene. The J segment lost 1 base and the V segment lost 0 bases, leaving 2 bases of the junction unmatched. The CDR3 coding sequence is TGTGCCAGCAGCGTAGTCGCGGGGGGGAACACCGGGGAGCTGTTTTTT. This encodes CASSVVAGGNTGELFF.

This clone occurred a few times. This CDR3 is also generated by other DNA sequences in the sample. J is TRBJ2-1 and V is TRBV30; D call uncertain. CDR3 length equals 14 residues. The V gene's germline CDR1 is GTSNPN and CDR2 SVGIG (reference sequence). Trimming left V 0 bases short and J 0 bases short, with 6 bases between. CDR3 residues: CAWSVDSSYNEQFF. CDR3 DNA: TGTGCCTGGAGTGTAGATAGCTCCTACAATGAGCAGTTCTTC.

The genes are TRBV7-9 and TRBJ2-7, with D possibly matching TRBD1 (7 bases). V gave up 2 bases and J gave up 1 base, with 15 bases separating them. The CDR3 totals 16 residues. Germline values: CDR1 SEHNR, CDR2 FQNEAQ (reference sequence). DNA for the CDR3: TGTGCCAGCAGCTTACACAGGGGACTTGGGTCCTACGAGCAGTACTTC. It is translated as CASSLHRGLGSYEQYF.

This clone was recorded a few times. This chain links TRBV19 with TRBJ2-2; D is uncertain. The ends were cut back, 10 bases at V and 3 bases at J, with 18 bases in the middle. The CDR3 loop spans 15 amino acids. Germline CDR1 is LNHDA and CDR2 is SQIVND (reference sequence). In DNA, the CDR3 is TGTGCCACTCAAGGGCTAGTCCGTCACACCGGGGAGCTGTTTTTT. The encoded protein is CATQGLVRHTGELFF. The full variable domain, in which reference TRBV19 and TRBJ2-2 provide the parts outside the CDR3, is DGGITQSPKYLFRKEGQNVTLSCEQNLNHDAMYWYRQDPGQGLRLIYYSQIVNDFQKGDIAEGYSVSREKKESFPLTVTSAQKNPTAFYLCATQGLVRHTGELFFGEGSRLTVL.

The chain recombines TRBV25-1 with TRBJ2-7; 8 nucleotides line up with TRBD1. CDR3 length equals 14 residues. The J segment lost 5 bases and the V segment lost 3 bases, leaving 6 bases of the junction unmatched. CDR1 and CDR2 from the germline V gene are MGHDK and SYGVNS. In DNA form, the CDR3 reads TGTGCCAGCAGTGAGACAGGGGAGGATCACGAGCAGTACTTC. This gives the protein CASSETGEDHEQYF.

The chain carries TRBV7-2 and TRBJ2-1, with 7 bases fitting TRBD1. Losses at the gene ends were 7 bases for V and 0 bases for J; bases not matched to a gene: 6. The CDR3 runs to 15 residues. From germline, CDR1 is SGHTA and CDR2 FQGNSA. This CDR3 reads CASTLRQGSYNEQFF. The CDR3 DNA reads as TGTGCCAGCACCCTTCGACAGGGCTCCTACAATGAGCAGTTCTTC.

This clone has more than one count but fewer than ten. The chain recombines TRBV29-1 with TRBJ1-1; D perhaps matches TRBD1 (6 bases). Germline V gene lookup returns CDR1 SQVTM and CDR2 ANQGSEA. The CDR3 contains 13 residues. Deletions cut 5 bases from V and 4 bases from J, with 14 bases between. DNA of the CDR3: TGCAGCGTTTTTGGGGGCTTTAGCACTGAAGCTTTCTTT. It specifies CSVFGGFSTEAFF.

This clone was detected a few times. V and J are TRBV2 and TRBJ2-7; 7 bases align to TRBD2. This CDR3 is built from 14 residues. Unmatched junction bases numbered 2, after V lost 1 base and J lost 2 bases. In germline, CDR1 is SNHLY, CDR2 FYNNEI. CDR3 sequence: CASSEGLATYEQYF. The CDR3 nucleotides read TGTGCCAGCAGTGAAGGACTAGCAACCTACGAGCAGTACTTC.

This clone was counted a few times. CDR3 sequence (DNA): TGTGCCAGCAGCCACCCGGAGCGGGGGGGCAGTCAAGAGACCCAGTACTTC. Amino acid sequence: CASSHPERGGSQETQYF. This chain connects TRBV7-2 to TRBJ2-5, with TRBD2 matching 10 bases. The CDR3 sequence is 17 residues long. CDR1 and CDR2 from the germline V gene are SGHTA and FQGNSA. After removal of 5 bases from V and 2 bases from J, the junction contained 11 bases not matched to a gene.

V and J are TRBV7-3 and TRBJ1-2; D might be TRBD1 (6 bases). Trimming removed 2 bases from V and 6 bases from J, with 7 bases in between. CDR3 length: 12 residues. Per the germline V gene, CDR1 is SGHTA and CDR2 is FQGTGA. The CDR3 reads CASSLGDNGYTF. The CDR3 DNA is TGTGCCAGCAGCTTAGGGGACAATGGCTACACCTTC.

This clone was seen repeatedly, ten times or more. The V and J genes are TRBV6-4 and TRBJ2-3, with 13 nucleotides matching TRBD2. This CDR3 has 17 amino acids. The germline CDR1 and CDR2 sequences are MRHNA and SNTAGT. The ends lost 5 bases at V and 2 bases at J; junction bases unmatched: 7. Here the CDR3 DNA reads TGTGCCAGCAGTAAAAGGACTAGCGGGGGTCTCACAGATACGCAGTATTTT. Its protein product is CASSKRTSGGLTDTQYF.

In this sample, this clone turned up a few times. The chain is built from TRBV5-1 and TRBJ2-7; D possibly uses TRBD1 or TRBD2 (5 bases each). The CDR3 is made up of 15 amino acids. Germline CDR1 reads SGHRS; CDR2 reads YFSETQ. Trimming cost V 0 bases and J 0 bases, with 10 bases left between them. The CDR3 is CASSLARGPSYEQYF. The DNA for the CDR3 is TGCGCCAGCAGCTTGGCGAGGGGCCCCTCCTACGAGCAGTACTTC.

J is TRBJ1-1 and V is TRBV10-2, with unresolved D. Germline V gene data show CDR1 as WSHSY and CDR2 as SAAADI. This CDR3 is 13 amino acids long. The V gene lost 2 bases and the J gene lost 1 base, with 5 bases spanning the gap. DNA of the CDR3: TGCGCCAGCAGTGAGAACAGGAACACTGAAGCTTTCTTT. Residues: CASSENRNTEAFF.

Here the CDR3 DNA reads TGCAGCGTTGATTGGGCAGGGGCTAACTATGGCTACACCTTC. This sequence encodes CSVDWAGANYGYTF. J is TRBJ1-2 and V is TRBV29-1; maybe TRBD1 (6 bases). CDR3 length: 14 residues. Per the germline V gene, CDR1 is SQVTM and CDR2 is ANQGSEA. Trimming removed 3 bases at V and 0 bases at J, with 11 bases between.

The V gene is TRBV7-9, the J gene TRBJ2-7, with D possibly matching TRBD2 (5 bases). V was trimmed by 1 base and J by 7 bases, leaving 11 bases between them. The germline V gene encodes CDR1 SEHNR and CDR2 FQNEAQ (reference sequence). The CDR3 length is 13 residues. The CDR3 protein is CASSLEDSEEQYF. Here the CDR3 DNA reads TGTGCCAGCAGCTTAGAGGACTCAGAAGAGCAGTACTTC.

This clone appeared a single time. This rearrangement joins TRBV10-1 to TRBJ2-3; D might be TRBD2 (6 bases). Germline V gene lookup returns CDR1 WNHNN and CDR2 SYGVQD (reference sequence). Trimming shortened V by 3 bases and J by 3 bases, and 10 bases separated the two germline ends. The CDR3 sequence is 14 residues long. The CDR3 nucleotides read TGCGCCAGCAGTGACGGGGGAGTGACAGATACGCAGTATTTT. Its translation: CASSDGGVTDTQYF.

This clone was counted only a few times. The CDR3 bases are TGTGCTAGTGCCACGGGGTTGTTAGAGCAGTACTTC. Its protein product is CASATGLLEQYF. This chain connects TRBV12-5 to TRBJ2-7; the D gene is possibly TRBD2 (5 bases). CDR1 and CDR2 from the germline V gene are LGHNT and FRNRAP. The CDR3 runs to 12 residues. V lost 7 bases and J 7 bases, leaving 14 bases between the germline ends. The complete variable domain, with remaining parts taken from reference TRBV12-5 and TRBJ2-7, reads DARVTQTPRHKVTEMGQEVTMRCQPILGHNTVFWYRQTMMQGLELLAYFRNRAPLDDSGMPKDRFSAEMPDATLATLKIQPSEPRDSAVYFCASATGLLEQYFGPGTRLTVT.

CDR3 bases: TGCAGCGTTGTGGCTGCGGGAGGCTACACCTTC. Amino acids: CSVVAAGGYTF. This chain uses TRBV29-1 with TRBJ1-2; the D is unclear. The V gene lost 4 bases and the J gene lost 8 bases, with 11 bases spanning the gap. Germline V gene sequence: CDR1 SQVTM, CDR2 ANQGSEA. CDR3 length equals 11 residues.

This chain links TRBV4-1 with TRBJ1-5, with 7 bases that match TRBD1. Germline V lookup: CDR1 MGHRA, CDR2 YSYEKL. There are 15 residues in the CDR3. J gave up 5 bases and V 2 bases, and 6 bases lay outside the gene matches. The CDR3 is CASSQLQGNYQPQHF. CDR3 coding DNA: TGCGCCAGCAGCCAATTACAGGGGAATTATCAGCCCCAGCATTTT.

This rearrangement joins TRBV7-2 to TRBJ1-6; D perhaps matches TRBD1 (5 bases). Trimming cost V 1 base and J 0 bases, with 13 bases left between them. CDR3 length equals 18 residues. Germline V CDR1 and CDR2: SGHTA, FQGNSA. As DNA, the CDR3 is TGTGCCAGCAGCTTAGATACCCTAGACAGCTCCTATAATTCACCCCTCCACTTT. Translation: CASSLDTLDSSYNSPLHF.

CDR3 in DNA: TGTGCCTGGAGTGAAAAGCGGTTGGAGCAGTACTTC. This sequence encodes CAWSEKRLEQYF. The V and J genes are TRBV30 and TRBJ2-7, with D perhaps matching TRBD2 (5 bases). V was clipped by 1 base and J by 7 bases, with 11 bases between them. Germline assignment: CDR1 GTSNPN and CDR2 SVGIG (reference sequence). The CDR3 sequence is 12 residues long.

This sequence joins TRBV30 and TRBJ2-7, with unresolved D. The CDR3 is 12 amino acids. Per germline, CDR1 GTSNPN and CDR2 SVGIG (reference sequence). V lost 1 base and J 1 base, leaving 5 bases between the germline ends. The CDR3 DNA reads as TGTGCCTGGAGTGACGGATCCTACGAGCAGTACTTC. Translation: CAWSDGSYEQYF.

V gene TRBV2 combines with J gene TRBJ1-2, with a weak D call TRBD1 (6 bases). The ends were cut back, 7 bases at V and 3 bases at J, with 12 bases in the middle. Germline loops: CDR1 SNHLY, CDR2 FYNNEI. The CDR3 runs to 13 residues. The CDR3, as DNA: TGTGCCAGCAATGGCGGACAGTACTATGGCTACACCTTC. Encoded protein: CASNGGQYYGYTF.

The chain couples TRBV5-1 to TRBJ2-1; unclear D gene. Germline CDR1 reads SGHRS; CDR2 reads YFSETQ. This CDR3 comprises 15 residues. V was pared by 0 bases and J by 0 bases, with 7 bases between. CDR3 DNA: TGCGCCAGCAGCTTGGGGATCGGCTCCTACAATGAGCAGTTCTTC. This codes for CASSLGIGSYNEQFF.

The chain employs TRBV5-6 and TRBJ2-7; D remains unclear. This CDR3 is built from 14 residues. V lost 4 bases and J lost 3, with 14 bases in between. Germline-derived CDR1 and CDR2 are SGHDT and YYEEEE. The CDR3 here is CASSIIDIRYEQYF. As DNA, the CDR3 is TGTGCCAGCAGCATAATCGACATACGCTACGAGCAGTACTTC.

This clone was detected a few times. This chain links TRBV5-1 with TRBJ1-2, with D possibly TRBD1 on 5 matching bases. With 5 bases removed from V and 3 bases from J, the gap between germline ends came to 14 bases. CDR3 size: 14 residues. Looked up from germline, CDR1 is SGHRS and CDR2 is YFSETQ. CDR3 in DNA: TGCGCCAGCAGAGGGGAAGACTTCTACTATGGCTACACCTTC. Translated, it gives CASRGEDFYYGYTF. The full variable domain, its missing parts supplied by reference TRBV5-1 and TRBJ1-2, is KAGVTQTPRYLIKTRGQQVTLSCSPISGHRSVSWYQQTPGQGLQFLFEYFSETQRNKGNFPGRFSGRQFSNSRSEMNVSTLELGDSALYLCASRGEDFYYGYTFGSGTRLTVV.

This clone was found a few times. The chain carries TRBV6-4 and TRBJ2-1; D unresolved. Trimming stripped 0 bases from V and 8 bases from J, with 14 bases between. CDR1 and CDR2 from the germline V gene are MRHNA and SNTAGT. CDR3 length: 15 amino acids. CDR3 DNA: TGTGCCAGCAGTGACTCAGGGTTACTTGGCGATGAGCAGTTCTTC. Encoded protein: CASSDSGLLGDEQFF.

The chain combines TRBV2 with TRBJ2-7; D remains ambiguous. V gave up 4 bases and J gave up 2 bases, with 15 bases separating them. The CDR3 covers 15 residues. Germline V gene sequence: CDR1 SNHLY, CDR2 FYNNEI. Here the CDR3 reads CASSGSEEKTYEQYF. The DNA for the CDR3 is TGTGCCAGCAGTGGTTCCGAGGAAAAAACCTACGAGCAGTACTTC.